Below, 3 T cell receptor beta chains from the same sample are listed, as sequenced in a study of blood T cell repertoires in COVID-19 (dated by TCRdb to the early 2020s). The library was made by the immunoSEQ multiplex PCR assay. TCRdb's version of the immuneACCESS table is confined to in-frame rearrangements and falls short of the full clone set. An unresolved V gene accounts for under half of the shortfall where checked; the remainder is of unknown origin. This sample holds more than 65,000 clones; roughly nine tenths were observed only once. The ten largest clonotypes hold around 5% of the sample. What was sequenced was peripheral blood. Receptors were obtained from a woman older than 75 with active or convalescent COVID-19.

The gene calls are TRBV5-1 and TRBJ2-6, with TRBD1 identical over 8 bases. This CDR3 is 18 amino acids long. The V gene's germline CDR1 is SGHRS and CDR2 YFSETQ. Losses at the gene ends were 4 bases for V and 0 bases for J; bases not matched to a gene: 9. The CDR3 is CASSPKTGAASGANVLTF. The CDR3 DNA reads TGCGCCAGCAGCCCCAAGACAGGGGCCGCCTCTGGGGCCAACGTCCTGACTTTC.

V and J are TRBV6-6 and TRBJ2-3; D remains unclear. Trimming stripped 2 bases from V and 4 bases from J, with 10 bases between. This CDR3 has 14 residues. Germline V gene sequence: CDR1 MNHNY, CDR2 SVGAGI (reference sequence). The CDR3 loop reads CASSYPPSSDTQYF. The CDR3 DNA follows: TGTGCCAGCAGTTACCCCCCTAGTTCAGATACGCAGTATTTT.

The chain is built from TRBV15 and TRBJ1-5, with 8 bases lining up with TRBD1. The trim removed 6 bases at V and 5 bases at J, leaving 12 bases unmatched. The CDR3 consists of 16 residues. Germline V gene data show CDR1 as LNHNV and CDR2 as YYDKDF (reference sequence). CDR3 sequence: CATRRGWTGRDQPQHF. The DNA of the CDR3 is TGTGCCACCAGGCGGGGGTGGACAGGGCGAGATCAGCCCCAGCATTTT.